The 10 T cell receptor beta chains presented below share a single source sample, sequenced in a study of shared clonotypes between healthy human individuals. Only in-frame clones appear in the TCRdb table, and some are missing; sequencing was by immunoSEQ multiplex PCR. The sample carries more than 1.2 million clones, roughly 98.5% recorded once. The specimen sequenced was naive CD4+ T cells sorted from blood. Noted subset: CD45RA+ positively selected. All receptors derive from a young man in good health.

The gene calls are TRBV4-3 and TRBJ1-4; D remains unclear. Germline V CDR1 and CDR2: LGHNA, YSLEER. The CDR3 consists of 15 residues. With 4 bases removed from V and 6 bases from J, the gap between germline ends came to 15 bases. CDR3 protein: CASSLAGGGHEKLFF. In DNA, the CDR3 is TGCGCCAGCAGCCTCGCAGGTGGTGGGCATGAAAAACTGTTTTTT.

The chain couples TRBV4-2 to TRBJ1-1, with 8 bases lining up with TRBD1. Germline loops: CDR1 LGHNA, CDR2 YNFKEQ. V lost 0 bases, J lost 6 bases, and 6 bases stayed unmatched. The CDR3 is 15 residues long. The CDR3: CASSQETGATPEAFF. The CDR3 nucleotides read TGTGCCAGCAGCCAAGAGACAGGGGCTACCCCTGAAGCTTTCTTT.

The J gene is TRBJ1-1, the V gene TRBV19; D unresolved. This CDR3 is 13 amino acids long. Germline CDR1 is LNHDA and CDR2 is SQIVND (reference sequence). Trimming left V 3 bases short and J 3 bases short, with 8 bases between. This CDR3 reads CASSMIRDTEAFF. The CDR3, as DNA: TGTGCCAGTAGTATGATCCGGGACACTGAAGCTTTCTTT.

The genes are TRBV29-1 and TRBJ2-5; tentatively, D is TRBD1 (7 bases). Germline CDR1 SQVTM, CDR2 ANQGSEA. The CDR3 has 12 residues. V was cut by 7 bases and J by 6 bases, with 15 bases left in between. CDR3 in amino acids: CSAYRGGKTQYF. The DNA of the CDR3 is TGCAGCGCGTACAGGGGCGGGAAGACCCAGTACTTC.

V is TRBV12-5 and J is TRBJ2-7; 8 bases match TRBD1. The germline V gene encodes CDR1 LGHNT and CDR2 FRNRAP. The V and J ends lost 4 bases and 5 bases, in that order; junction bases with no gene match: 7. The CDR3 contains 14 residues. The CDR3 nucleotides read TGTGCTAGTGGTTCTCTGCAGGGGGCCGACGAGCAGTACTTC. Its translation is CASGSLQGADEQYF.

Here the CDR3 DNA reads TGCGCCAGCAGCCGAACTCTAGGGGGACCCTACGAGCAGTACTTC. Amino acid sequence: CASSRTLGGPYEQYF. The genes are TRBV4-1 and TRBJ2-7; perhaps TRBD1 as D (6 bases). Trimming took 4 bases from V and 2 from J, leaving 15 bases between them. The length of the CDR3 is 15 residues. Germline V gene data show CDR1 as MGHRA and CDR2 as YSYEKL.

This clone appeared a single time. J is TRBJ2-7 and V is TRBV28; D is undetermined. This CDR3 is built from 14 residues. Germline V CDR1 and CDR2: MDHEN, SYDVKM. V lost 3 bases to trimming and J lost 5 bases, with 14 bases between them. The DNA for the CDR3 is TGTGCCAGCAGTTTCCCGCGCAGTTTCCACGAGCAGTACTTC. Amino acid sequence: CASSFPRSFHEQYF.

The chain uses TRBV11-2 and TRBJ2-2; D remains unclear. This CDR3 region has 11 residues. V dropped 2 bases and J dropped 8 bases, with 3 bases sitting between them. From germline, CDR1 is SGHAT and CDR2 FQNNGV. In DNA form, the CDR3 reads TGTGCCAGCAGCTTATTGGGGGAGCTGTTTTTT. It is translated as CASSLLGELFF.

The rearrangement uses TRBV7-2 and TRBJ2-7, with a possible D match to TRBD2 (6 bases). This CDR3 has 14 residues. Germline V gene sequence: CDR1 SGHTA, CDR2 FQGNSA. The germline V and J ends were trimmed by 4 bases and 1 base, with 11 bases remaining between them. CDR3 nucleotide sequence: TGTGCCAGCAGCTCCCGGGACTTATCCTACGAGCAGTACTTC. The encoded protein is CASSSRDLSYEQYF.

In its sample, this clone was seen once. This sequence joins TRBV20-1 and TRBJ2-5, with unresolved D. CDR1 is DFQATT and CDR2 is SNEGSKA in the germline V gene (reference sequence). Between the trimmed V and J ends, which lost 6 bases and 6 bases, there was a span of 8 bases. The CDR3 is 10 residues long. CDR3 sequence reads: CSAFVQTQYF. The CDR3 DNA reads TGCAGTGCCTTCGTTCAGACCCAGTACTTC.